The 11 T cell receptor beta chains below come from one sample, sequenced in a study of OX40 agonist ivuxolimab in advanced cancers. The data were produced by immunoSEQ multiplex PCR, yet TCRdb's version contains in-frame clones alone and is incomplete. The sample holds under 80,000 clones, 93% seen once. Specimen: CD4+ or CD8+ T cells sorted from blood, collected in a trial of the OX40 agonist ivuxolimab. The source is an adult with an advanced solid tumor such as melanoma, head and neck, liver or kidney cancer.

The gene calls are TRBV19 and TRBJ1-1; no reliable D call. Germline lookup yields CDR1 LNHDA and CDR2 SQIVND (reference sequence). V was trimmed by 3 bases and J by 1 base, leaving 6 bases between them. CDR3 size: 13 residues. For the CDR3, the DNA is TGTGCCAGTAGTATCAGGAGGAACACTGAAGCTTTCTTT. This encodes CASSIRRNTEAFF. The full variable domain, in which reference TRBV19 and TRBJ1-1 provide the parts outside the CDR3, is DGGITQSPKYLFRKEGQNVTLSCEQNLNHDAMYWYRQDPGQGLRLIYYSQIVNDFQKGDIAEGYSVSREKKESFPLTVTSAQKNPTAFYLCASSIRRNTEAFFGQGTRLTVV.

The J gene is TRBJ1-3, the V gene TRBV6-5; D is unresolved. V lost 8 bases, J lost 0 bases, and 11 bases lay in between. Per germline, CDR1 MNHEY and CDR2 SVGAGI. The CDR3 covers 14 residues. CDR3 amino acids: CASGPAASGNTIYF. The CDR3 DNA reads TGTGCCAGCGGCCCCGCGGCCTCTGGAAACACCATATATTTT.

The count of this clone is one. This chain uses TRBV30 with TRBJ1-1, with D maybe TRBD1 (5 bases). The CDR3 length is 14 residues. Germline V gene data show CDR1 as GTSNPN and CDR2 as SVGIG (reference sequence). Trimming removed 3 bases from V and 5 bases from J, with 16 bases in between. The CDR3 spells CAWRVWGSGTEAFF. In DNA form, the CDR3 reads TGTGCCTGGAGAGTGTGGGGCTCCGGAACTGAAGCTTTCTTT.

The V call is TRBV5-4, the J call TRBJ2-2; perhaps TRBD1 as D (5 bases). The CDR3 is 15 amino acids. Germline-derived CDR1 and CDR2 are SGHNT and YYREEE (reference sequence). The V end lost 0 bases, the J end lost 7 bases, and 13 bases lay between the germline ends. The CDR3 sequence is CASSLAQGGYGELFF. The CDR3 DNA reads TGTGCCAGCAGCTTGGCGCAGGGTGGGTACGGGGAGCTGTTTTTT.

This clone was seen once. The chain carries TRBV10-1 and TRBJ2-7; a possible D gene is TRBD1 (5 bases). Germline V lookup: CDR1 WNHNN, CDR2 SYGVQD (reference sequence). V gave up 4 bases and J gave up 5 bases, with 9 bases separating them. This CDR3 comprises 12 residues. The CDR3 DNA is TGCGCCAGCAGTGCAGGGATCCACGAGCAGTACTTC. It yields the protein CASSAGIHEQYF.

This rearrangement joins TRBV27 to TRBJ2-3; 10 nucleotides match TRBD1. V gave up 3 bases and J gave up 3 bases; unmatched junction bases: 9. Germline V CDR1 and CDR2: MNHEY, SMNVEV (reference sequence). The CDR3 contains 17 residues. Here the CDR3 DNA reads TGTGCCAGCAGTTTCCGTTGGACAGGGGGGCAAACAGATACGCAGTATTTT. Its translation: CASSFRWTGGQTDTQYF.

This chain joins TRBV4-1 and TRBJ2-7; 9 nucleotides match TRBD1. The CDR3 is 15 residues long. The J segment lost 5 bases and the V segment lost 4 bases, leaving 9 bases of the junction unmatched. Germline CDR1 MGHRA, CDR2 YSYEKL. The CDR3 here is CASSPPGTGWDEQYF. Here the CDR3 DNA reads TGCGCCAGCAGCCCGCCCGGGACAGGGTGGGACGAGCAGTACTTC.

The gene calls are TRBV11-2 and TRBJ2-7, with a weak D call TRBD2 (6 bases). The V end was cut by 3 bases, the J end by 4 bases, with 13 bases between. Looked up from germline, CDR1 is SGHAT and CDR2 is FQNNGV. The CDR3 length is 14 residues. The CDR3 sequence: CASSFGGRSYEQYF. The CDR3 DNA is TGTGCCAGCAGCTTCGGAGGGAGAAGTTACGAGCAGTACTTC.

The chain couples TRBV27 to TRBJ2-1; 10 bases agree with TRBD2. V was clipped by 3 bases and J by 4 bases; unmatched bases: 3. CDR1 MNHEY and CDR2 SMNVEV come from the germline V gene (reference sequence). CDR3 size: 15 residues. DNA of the CDR3: TGTGCCAGCAGTTTGCTACTAGCGGGGTACAATGAGCAGTTCTTC. Its protein product is CASSLLLAGYNEQFF.

J is TRBJ2-7 and V is TRBV15; D is perhaps TRBD2 (6 bases). CDR3 length equals 15 residues. CDR1 and CDR2 (germline): LNHNV, YYDKDF (reference sequence). Between the trimmed V and J ends, which lost 0 bases and 5 bases, there was a span of 14 bases. DNA of the CDR3: TGTGCCACCAGCAGAGATTTAGGAGGGACGAACGAGCAGTACTTC. Translating it yields CATSRDLGGTNEQYF. Variable domain in full (rest from reference TRBV15 and TRBJ2-7): DAMVIQNPRYQVTQFGKPVTLSCSQTLNHNVMYWYQQKSSQAPKLLFHYYDKDFNNEADTPDNFQSRRPNTSFCFLDIRSPGLGDTAMYLCATSRDLGGTNEQYFGPGTRLTVT.

The J gene is TRBJ2-3, the V gene TRBV9; D is perhaps TRBD2 (6 bases). The germline V gene has CDR1 SGDLS and CDR2 YYNGEE. V was shortened by 1 base and J by 5 bases, with 14 bases between the two germline ends. The CDR3 covers 15 residues. The CDR3 bases are TGTGCCAGCAGCGTATTTTCGGGGGAGCGAGATACGCAGTATTTT. This sequence encodes CASSVFSGERDTQYF.